Described below is a single T cell receptor (beta chain) sequence and its context. Antigen unknown. These data belong to a study of T cells expressing NK-cell markers. The CDR3 covers 14 residues. CDR1 is SQVTM and CDR2 is ANQGSEA in the germline V gene. It was by 5'RACE template switching with UMIs that TCR beta cDNA was made. Using the 5' RACE reads, TCRdb records one entry per CDR3 protein without DNA. The table for this sample gives about 460,000 distinct CDR3 sequences. Study-level findings and limits: The same clonotypes also predominated in the CD3+CD56-NKG2C+ fraction of a handful of donors. In about six donors, dominant CD3+CD56+NKG2C+ clonotypes ranked among the top 10 CD8+ clonotypes.

V is TRBV29-1 and J is TRBJ2-7; TCRdb lists TRBD1, though no DNA is available to test this call. The source material was blood T cells: a sorted CD56 or NKG2C T cell subset, CD4+ or CD8+ T cells, or bulk PBMC T cells (not recorded which). The sequence was obtained from a woman in her 50s in good health. The CDR3 here is CSALGQGAGYEQYF.